This T cell receptor beta chain was documented in a study of blood T cell repertoires in COVID-19. Across the study: There were acute and convalescent COVID-19 samples, and they came from the United States, Italy and Spain. Sources were T cells, B-cell-depleted T cells, or PBMCs; the material itself was cDNA or gDNA.

The data were produced by immunoSEQ multiplex PCR, yet TCRdb's version contains in-frame clones alone and is incomplete. The repertoire holds about 170,000 clones, with roughly four fifths as singletons. The germline gives CDR1 MNHEY, CDR2 SVGAGI. V was pared by 2 bases and J by 8 bases, with 9 bases between. The CDR3 loop spans 13 amino acids. This sequence originates from a man in his forties or fifties who had recovered from COVID-19. The chain recombines TRBV6-5 with TRBJ1-4; possible D gene TRBD1, 5 bases. Material for sequencing was peripheral blood. The CDR3 DNA follows: TGTGCCAGCAGTTACAGGGGAGGCGAAAAACTGTTTTTT. Amino acids: CASSYRGGEKLFF.